A selection of T cell receptor beta chains follows, all from one sample in a study of CD8 T cells in Susac syndrome. TCRdb analysed the immunoSEQ multiplex PCR reads with MiXCR anew, one entry per CDR3 protein. The profile covers under 200,000 distinct CDR3 sequences, with around 94% appearing a single time and approximately 0.11% taken by the ten largest. Sequenced sample: CD4+ T cells from PBMCs. The receptors here all came from a human donor with Susac syndrome. CDR3s include the opening cysteine and the closing phenylalanine or tryptophan. A D gene is named only where the DNA matches it firmly. Size is omitted from some rows. Given values are once, few, many or a class for expanded clones.

J gene: TRBJ2-1; clone size: NA; V gene: TRBV11-2; D gene: NA; CDR3 DNA: TGTGCCAGCAGCTTAGAGATAAATGAGCAGTTCTTC; CDR3 protein: CASSLEINEQFF
J gene: TRBJ2-2; clone size: NA; V gene: TRBV29-1; D gene: TRBD1; CDR3 DNA: TGCAGCGCTCGGACAGGAGAGCTCGGCGGGGAGCTGTTTTTT; CDR3 protein: CSARTGELGGELFF
J gene: TRBJ2-2; clone size: NA; V gene: TRBV5-4; D gene: NA; CDR3 DNA: TGTGCCAGCAGCTTACCGGCGACAGGAGGCACCGGGGAGCTGTTTTTT; CDR3 protein: CASSLPATGGTGELFF
J gene: TRBJ2-7; clone size: NA; V gene: TRBV12-3/TRBV12-4; D gene: TRBD1; CDR3 DNA: TGTGCCAGCAGGATATCCACAGGGGAACAGTACTTC; CDR3 protein: CASRISTGEQYF
J gene: TRBJ1-1; clone size: NA; V gene: TRBV20-1; D gene: NA; CDR3 DNA: TGCATAACGGACAGTATGAACACTGAAGCTTTCTTT; CDR3 protein: CITDSMNTEAFF
J gene: TRBJ1-2; clone size: once; V gene: TRBV5-1; D gene: NA; CDR3 DNA: TGCGCCAGCAGCTTGTACCAGGGAACCTATGGCTACACCTTC; CDR3 protein: CASSLYQGTYGYTF
J gene: TRBJ1-1; clone size: NA; V gene: TRBV29-1; D gene: NA; CDR3 DNA: TGCAGCGTCTTGACAGACTACACTGAAGCTTTCTTT; CDR3 protein: CSVLTDYTEAFF
J gene: TRBJ1-1; clone size: few; V gene: TRBV18; D gene: NA; CDR3 DNA: TGTGCCAGCTCACCATCGAGCACCTTGAACACTGAAGCTTTCTTT; CDR3 protein: CASSPSSTLNTEAFF
J gene: TRBJ2-3; clone size: NA; V gene: TRBV5-1; D gene: NA; CDR3 DNA: TGCGCCAGCAGGACTCCTCTGGATACGCAGTATTTT; CDR3 protein: CASRTPLDTQYF
J gene: TRBJ2-5; clone size: NA; V gene: TRBV3-1; D gene: NA; CDR3 DNA: TGTGCCAGCAGCCCAATAGAGATGGCCCAAGAGACCCAGTACTTC; CDR3 protein: CASSPIEMAQETQYF
J gene: TRBJ1-2; clone size: NA; V gene: TRBV29-1; D gene: TRBD1; CDR3 DNA: TGCAGCGTAGCCGGACAGGGGGCTTGGGGCTACACCTTC; CDR3 protein: CSVAGQGAWGYTF
J gene: TRBJ2-3; clone size: NA; V gene: TRBV7-9; D gene: NA; CDR3 DNA: TGTGCCAGTCACAGCGACCTTAGCACAGATACGCAGTATTTT; CDR3 protein: CASHSDLSTDTQYF
J gene: TRBJ2-5; clone size: NA; V gene: TRBV10-3; D gene: TRBD2; CDR3 DNA: TGTGCCAGTAGCGGGGGGGCATACGAGACCCAGTACTTC; CDR3 protein: CASSGGAYETQYF
J gene: TRBJ1-6; clone size: NA; V gene: TRBV5-6; D gene: NA; CDR3 DNA: TGTGCCAGCAGCTTGGGCCTTCCAGCTCCGATCGATTCTTCACCCCTCCACTTT; CDR3 protein: CASSLGLPAPIDSSPLHF
J gene: TRBJ1-6; clone size: NA; V gene: TRBV20-1; D gene: TRBD1; CDR3 DNA: TGCAGTGCTAGAGAAGGGACAGGGCATTCACCCCTCCACTTT; CDR3 protein: CSAREGTGHSPLHF
J gene: TRBJ2-6; clone size: NA; V gene: TRBV7-2; D gene: NA; CDR3 DNA: TGTGCCAGCAGCTTGACCGAGGGGTCGCCGGTGAGGTCCAACGTCCTGACTTTC; CDR3 protein: CASSLTEGSPVRSNVLTF
J gene: TRBJ1-5; clone size: few; V gene: TRBV6-5; D gene: NA; CDR3 DNA: TGTGCCAGCAGTTACTCGGCTTCGAACAATCAGCCCCAGCATTTT; CDR3 protein: CASSYSASNNQPQHF